This TCR beta chain was sequenced in a study of blood T cell repertoires in COVID-19. Trimming took 5 bases from V and 2 from J, leaving 7 bases between them. The CDR3 consists of 11 residues. The germline CDR1 and CDR2 sequences are DFQATT and SNEGSKA (reference sequence). The authors' processing: Estimates of nucleated cell counts were drawn from the amplification of reference gene primers. Produced via immunoSEQ multiplex PCR; TCRdb's table is partial and in-frame only. V and J calls and clone size are given by that table; D and trimming were obtained from the DNA. The table lists about 80,000 clones, about 83% of them singletons. A word on this clone: Other DNA sequences within the sample encode an identical CDR3.

Material: peripheral blood. J is TRBJ2-7 and V is TRBV20-1; D is uncertain. The TCR was taken from a woman older than 75 with active or convalescent COVID-19. The CDR3 region has the DNA TGCAGTGCTGTTCTAGCCTACGAGCAGTACTTC. This encodes CSAVLAYEQYF.